These T cell receptor beta chains were read from a single sample in a study of blood T cell repertoires in COVID-19. The method was immunoSEQ multiplex PCR; TCRdb's version includes in-frame clones alone and lacks a portion of them. The sample has about 220,000 clones, 82% seen once. Sequencing was carried out using peripheral blood. All receptors derive from a woman of 80 years or more with acute or convalescent COVID-19. Both conserved end residues are part of each CDR3. A D gene is named only where the DNA matches it firmly. Only part of the rows carry a size: once, few, many, or a class if the clone is expanded.

abundance,j_gene,d_gene,v_gene,CDR3nt,CDR3aa
.,TRBJ2-7,.,TRBV5-1,TGCGCCAGCAGCTTGGCCGGTCCCTCGCGGGGCGAGCAGTACTTC,CASSLAGPSRGEQYF
.,TRBJ2-7,.,TRBV2,TGTGCCAGCGCCAGAGTTGTGGGGGGCGAGCAGTACTTC,CASARVVGGEQYF
few,TRBJ1-2,TRBD1,TRBV29-1,TGCAGCACGTGGACAGGGCCCACCTTGGGGGGCTACACCTTC,CSTWTGPTLGGYTF
.,TRBJ1-1,.,TRBV6-5,TGTGCCAGCAGTTACTCGGGGGGGAACACTGAAGCTTTCTTT,CASSYSGGNTEAFF
.,TRBJ2-3,TRBD2,TRBV10-1,TGCGCCAGCAGTGATGGGGAGCGGGGTAGCACAGATACGCAGTATTTT,CASSDGERGSTDTQYF
.,TRBJ1-2,.,TRBV11-2,TGTGCCAGCAGCTTAGGGCTCTATGGCTACACCTTC,CASSLGLYGYTF
.,TRBJ1-2,.,TRBV7-9,TGTGCCAGCAGCTTAGAATCTCTCTATGGCTACACCTTC,CASSLESLYGYTF
.,TRBJ1-1,.,TRBV3-1/TRBV3-2,TGTGCCAGCAGCCAACTAAACCCGGGAGGTGAAGCTTTCTTT,CASSQLNPGGEAFF
.,TRBJ1-2,TRBD1,TRBV5-6,TGTGCCAGCAGCTTCGGACAGGGGATTTTCTATGGCTACACCTTC,CASSFGQGIFYGYTF
once,TRBJ1-6,.,TRBV12-3/TRBV12-4,TGTGCCAGCAGTGACAGGCGTTCACCCCTCCACTTT,CASSDRRSPLHF
.,TRBJ2-7,TRBD2,TRBV5-5,TGTGCCAGCAGCTTGGCTCGGGGGGTCTACGAGCAGTACTTC,CASSLARGVYEQYF
once,TRBJ1-5,.,TRBV30,TGTGCCTGGAGTCAGACACTCTTCAATCAGCCCCAGCATTTT,CAWSQTLFNQPQHF
.,TRBJ1-1,.,TRBV7-8,TGTGCCAGCAGCGCGGACAGGAACACTGAAGCTTTCTTT,CASSADRNTEAFF
.,TRBJ2-7,TRBD2,TRBV3-1/TRBV3-2,TGTGCCAGCAGTTTCGGGACTAGATACGAGCAGTACTTC,CASSFGTRYEQYF
.,TRBJ1-2,TRBD1,TRBV4-3,TGCGCCAGCAGCCAAGGCCCCTCCGAGGGGGCGGGCTATGGCTACACCTTC,CASSQGPSEGAGYGYTF
.,TRBJ1-3,.,TRBV18,TGTGCCAGCTCACCACCCGGCGGCATCTCTGGAAACACCATATATTTT,CASSPPGGISGNTIYF
.,TRBJ2-3,TRBD1,TRBV5-6,TGTGCCAGCAGCTTGTTTGCGGGACAGGGGAAGACAGATACGCAGTATTTT,CASSLFAGQGKTDTQYF
.,TRBJ1-6,.,TRBV30,TGTGCCTGCCGCAGCTCCTATAATTCACCCCTCCACTTT,CACRSSYNSPLHF
.,TRBJ1-2,.,TRBV3-1/TRBV3-2,TGTGCCAGCAGCCAAGCGGGATATGGCTACACCTTC,CASSQAGYGYTF
.,TRBJ1-3,TRBD1,TRBV9,TGTGCCAGCAGCGTAGGGCGAGACAGGGGCTCTGGAAACACCATATATTTT,CASSVGRDRGSGNTIYF
.,TRBJ2-7,.,TRBV6-2/TRBV6-3,TGTGCCAGCAGCCGCTCTCAGGGCTACGAGCAGTACTTC,CASSRSQGYEQYF
.,TRBJ1-3,.,TRBV9,TGTGCCAGCAGCGTAGAGTCAGGGAGGGACACCATATATTTT,CASSVESGRDTIYF
.,TRBJ2-7,TRBD1,TRBV7-2,TGTGCCAGCAGCCCTCAGACAGGGTCCCGTCTAATATCCTACGAGCAGTACTTC,CASSPQTGSRLISYEQYF
.,TRBJ1-5,TRBD1,TRBV18,TGTGCCAGCTCACGACAGGGTATGAGCAATCAGCCCCAGCATTTT,CASSRQGMSNQPQHF
.,TRBJ1-2,.,TRBV27,TGTGCCAGCAGCCGTAAGGGGGGGCATGGCTACACCTTC,CASSRKGGHGYTF
.,TRBJ1-5,TRBD1,TRBV28,TGTGCCAGCAGGGGCCGAGGACAGGGGGATAATCAGCCCCAGCATTTT,CASRGRGQGDNQPQHF
.,TRBJ1-2,.,TRBV12-5,TGTGCTAGTGGTTTGGTCTCACAGGGCTCCTATGGCTACACCTTC,CASGLVSQGSYGYTF
.,TRBJ2-2,TRBD2,TRBV19,TGTGCCAGTAGTAGGGGACTAGCGGGGGGCACCGGGGAGCTGTTTTTT,CASSRGLAGGTGELFF
.,TRBJ1-1,.,TRBV6-2/TRBV6-3,TGTGCCAGCAGTGATACATGGCGGGGAACAACTGAAGCTTTCTTT,CASSDTWRGTTEAFF
.,TRBJ1-1,TRBD1,TRBV6-6,TGTGCCAGCAGTTTAGACAGGGGAGTCGCTGAAGCTTTCTTT,CASSLDRGVAEAFF
.,TRBJ2-7,TRBD1,TRBV29-1,TGCAGCGTCGGGACAGGCCCTTACTACGAGCAGTACTTC,CSVGTGPYYEQYF
.,TRBJ1-4,TRBD1,TRBV25-1,TGTGCCAGCAGTGGGGGGACAGCGCGTAATGAAAAACTGTTTTTT,CASSGGTARNEKLFF
.,TRBJ2-1,TRBD1,TRBV10-3,TGTGCCATCAGTGAGTCCCGACAGGGGGCATACAATGAGCAGTTCTTC,CAISESRQGAYNEQFF
.,TRBJ2-7,.,TRBV5-3,TGTGCCAGAAGCTTGTTCCTACAGGGCCACGAGCAGTACTTC,CARSLFLQGHEQYF
.,TRBJ1-4,.,TRBV25-1,TGTGCCAGCAGTGATTCCCGCTTTCGGGGACTTGTCGAAAAACTGTTTTTT,CASSDSRFRGLVEKLFF
once,TRBJ2-1,TRBD2,TRBV10-3,TGTGCCATCAGACCTAGCGGGGGACCACATGAGCAGTTCTTC,CAIRPSGGPHEQFF
.,TRBJ1-1,TRBD1,TRBV6-5,TGTGCCAGCAGTACGGACCAGGGGGGGAACACTGAAGCTTTCTTT,CASSTDQGGNTEAFF
.,TRBJ1-2,.,TRBV27,TGTGCCAGCAGTTTATCCCTAGATAGTATCTATGGCTACACCTTC,CASSLSLDSIYGYTF
.,TRBJ2-5,.,TRBV29-1,TGCAGCGTTCAACCCGGGGAGACCCAGTACTTC,CSVQPGETQYF
.,TRBJ1-1,.,TRBV5-1,TGCGCCAGCAGCTCGGAGCTGGGGAACACTGAAGCTTTCTTT,CASSSELGNTEAFF
.,TRBJ2-5,TRBD1,TRBV11-3,TGTGCCAGCAGCTTAGAGGGGACAGGTCGGGAGACCCAGTACTTC,CASSLEGTGRETQYF
.,TRBJ1-2,.,TRBV14,TGTGCCAGCAGCCAAGATTGGAGGGATGGCTACACCTTC,CASSQDWRDGYTF
.,TRBJ2-7,TRBD1,TRBV28,TGTGCCAGCAGTTCTTCCGGGACAGGGGCCCACGAGCAGTACTTC,CASSSSGTGAHEQYF